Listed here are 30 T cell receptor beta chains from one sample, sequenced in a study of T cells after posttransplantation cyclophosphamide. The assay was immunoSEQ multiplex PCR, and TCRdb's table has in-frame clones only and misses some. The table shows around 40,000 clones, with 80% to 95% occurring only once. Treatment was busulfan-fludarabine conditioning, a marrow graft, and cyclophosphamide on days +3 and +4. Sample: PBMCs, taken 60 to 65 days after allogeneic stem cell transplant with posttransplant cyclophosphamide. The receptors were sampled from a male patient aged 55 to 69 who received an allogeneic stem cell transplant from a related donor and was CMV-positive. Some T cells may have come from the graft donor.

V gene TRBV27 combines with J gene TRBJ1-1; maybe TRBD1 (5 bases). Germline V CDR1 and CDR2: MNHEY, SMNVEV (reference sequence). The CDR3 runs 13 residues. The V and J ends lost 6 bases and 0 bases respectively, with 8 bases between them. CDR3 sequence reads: CASRRQMNTEAFF. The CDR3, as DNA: TGTGCCAGCAGAAGACAGATGAACACTGAAGCTTTCTTT.

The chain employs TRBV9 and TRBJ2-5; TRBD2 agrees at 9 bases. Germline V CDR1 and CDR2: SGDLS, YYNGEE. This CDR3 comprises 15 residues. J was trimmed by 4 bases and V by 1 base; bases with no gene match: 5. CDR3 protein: CASSVRGTSPETQYF. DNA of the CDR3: TGTGCCAGCAGCGTAAGGGGGACTAGCCCAGAGACCCAGTACTTC.

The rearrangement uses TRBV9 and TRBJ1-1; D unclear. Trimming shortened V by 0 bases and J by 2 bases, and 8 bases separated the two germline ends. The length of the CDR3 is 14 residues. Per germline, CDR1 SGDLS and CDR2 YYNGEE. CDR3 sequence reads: CASSVDSRNTEAFF. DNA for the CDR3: TGTGCCAGCAGCGTAGACAGTCGTAACACTGAAGCTTTCTTT.

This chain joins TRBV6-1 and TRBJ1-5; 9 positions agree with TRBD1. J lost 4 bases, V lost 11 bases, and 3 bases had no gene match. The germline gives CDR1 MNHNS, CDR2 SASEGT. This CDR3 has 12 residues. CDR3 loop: CAHGTGNQPQHF. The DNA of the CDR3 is TGTGCCCACGGGACAGGGAATCAGCCCCAGCATTTT.

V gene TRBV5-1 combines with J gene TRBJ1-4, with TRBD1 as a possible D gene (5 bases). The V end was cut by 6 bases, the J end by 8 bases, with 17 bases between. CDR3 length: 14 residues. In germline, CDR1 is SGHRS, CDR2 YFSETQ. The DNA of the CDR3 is TGCGCCAGCACCTCCAGGGAGGAGGAGGAAAAACTGTTTTTT. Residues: CASTSREEEEKLFF.

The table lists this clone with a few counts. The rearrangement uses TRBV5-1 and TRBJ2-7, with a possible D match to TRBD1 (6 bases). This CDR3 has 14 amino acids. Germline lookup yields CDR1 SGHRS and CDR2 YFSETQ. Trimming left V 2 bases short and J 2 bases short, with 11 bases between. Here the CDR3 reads CASSLDQGPYEQYF. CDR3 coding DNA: TGCGCCAGCAGCTTAGACCAGGGGCCCTACGAGCAGTACTTC.

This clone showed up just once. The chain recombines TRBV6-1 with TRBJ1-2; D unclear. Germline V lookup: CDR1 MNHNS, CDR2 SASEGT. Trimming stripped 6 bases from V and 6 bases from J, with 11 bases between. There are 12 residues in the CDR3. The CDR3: CASSPPGHGYTF. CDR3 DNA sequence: TGTGCCAGCAGCCCCCCAGGTCATGGCTACACCTTC.

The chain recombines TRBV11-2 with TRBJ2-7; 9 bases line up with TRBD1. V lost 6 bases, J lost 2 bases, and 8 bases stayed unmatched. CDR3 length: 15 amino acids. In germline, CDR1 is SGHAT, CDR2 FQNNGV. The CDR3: CASRQIGQGTYEQYV. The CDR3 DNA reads TGTGCCAGCAGACAAATAGGACAGGGGACCTACGAGCAGTACGTC.

CDR3 residues: CASRPSGIPMNTEAFF. The CDR3 DNA reads as TGTGCCAGCAGGCCCTCGGGGATTCCCATGAACACTGAAGCTTTCTTT. The chain uses TRBV2 and TRBJ1-1, with D hard to call. Trimming removed 6 bases at V and 0 bases at J, with 17 bases between. The CDR3 runs to 16 residues. Germline loops: CDR1 SNHLY, CDR2 FYNNEI.

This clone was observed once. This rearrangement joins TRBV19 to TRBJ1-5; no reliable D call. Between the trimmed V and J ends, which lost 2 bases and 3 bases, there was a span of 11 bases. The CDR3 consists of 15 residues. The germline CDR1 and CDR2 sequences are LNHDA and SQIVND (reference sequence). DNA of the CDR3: TGTGCCAGTAGTATAAGGACTCTCACCAATCAGCCCCAGCATTTT. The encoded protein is CASSIRTLTNQPQHF.

This CDR3 is CASSHTAIGELFF. The CDR3 DNA is TGTGCCAGCAGCCATACAGCAATCGGGGAGCTGTTTTTT. The V gene is TRBV7-2, the J gene TRBJ2-2; the D is unclear. Germline CDR1 SGHTA, CDR2 FQGNSA. The CDR3 totals 13 residues. V was cut by 5 bases and J by 7 bases, with 11 bases left in between.

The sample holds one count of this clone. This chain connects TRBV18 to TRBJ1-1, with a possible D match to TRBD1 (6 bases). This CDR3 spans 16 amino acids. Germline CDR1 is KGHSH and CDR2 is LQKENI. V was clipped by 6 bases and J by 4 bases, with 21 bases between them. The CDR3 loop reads CASSPSAQGLGTEAFF. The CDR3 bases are TGTGCCAGCTCCCCCTCGGCCCAGGGGTTGGGCACTGAAGCTTTCTTT.

The CDR3 DNA reads TGTGCCAGCAGCTTCGGACTAGCGGGCAGACAGTACTTC. Its translation: CASSFGLAGRQYF. The chain couples TRBV7-2 to TRBJ2-5; 11 bases align to TRBD2. CDR3 length: 13 amino acids. After removal of 3 bases from V and 11 bases from J, the junction contained 5 bases not matched to a gene. From germline, CDR1 is SGHTA and CDR2 FQGNSA.

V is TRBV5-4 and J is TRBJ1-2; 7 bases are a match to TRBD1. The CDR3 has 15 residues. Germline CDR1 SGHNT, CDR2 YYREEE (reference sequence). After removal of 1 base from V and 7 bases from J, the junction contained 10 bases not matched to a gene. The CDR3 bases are TGTGCCAGCAGCTTGCGGTCGACAGGGAAGAGTGGCTACACCTTC. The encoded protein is CASSLRSTGKSGYTF. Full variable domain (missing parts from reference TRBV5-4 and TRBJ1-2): ETGVTQSPTHLIKTRGQQVTLRCSSQSGHNTVSWYQQALGQGPQFIFQYYREEENGRGNFPPRFSGLQFPNYSSELNVNALELDDSALYLCASSLRSTGKSGYTFGSGTRLTVV.

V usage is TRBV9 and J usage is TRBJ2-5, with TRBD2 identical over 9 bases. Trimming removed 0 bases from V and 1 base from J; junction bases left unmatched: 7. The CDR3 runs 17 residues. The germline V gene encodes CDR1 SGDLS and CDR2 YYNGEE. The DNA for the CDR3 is TGTGCCAGCAGCGTAGGGGCAGCGGGGGGTTCCCAAGAGACCCAGTACTTC. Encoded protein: CASSVGAAGGSQETQYF. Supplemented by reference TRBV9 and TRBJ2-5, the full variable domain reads DSGVTQTPKHLITATGQRVTLRCSPRSGDLSVYWYQQSLDQGLQFLIQYYNGEERAKGNILERFSAQQFPDLHSELNLSSLELGDSALYFCASSVGAAGGSQETQYFGPGTRLLVL.

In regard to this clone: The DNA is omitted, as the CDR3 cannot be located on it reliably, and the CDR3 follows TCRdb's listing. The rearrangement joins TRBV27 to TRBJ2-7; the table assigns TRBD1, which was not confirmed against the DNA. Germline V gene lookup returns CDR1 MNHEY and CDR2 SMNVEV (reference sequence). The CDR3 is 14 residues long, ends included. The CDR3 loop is CASSSSTASYEQYF.

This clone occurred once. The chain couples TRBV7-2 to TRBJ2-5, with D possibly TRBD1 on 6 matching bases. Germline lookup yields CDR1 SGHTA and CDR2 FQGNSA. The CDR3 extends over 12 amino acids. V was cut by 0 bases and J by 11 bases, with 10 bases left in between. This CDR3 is CASSLARRGQYF. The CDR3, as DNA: TGTGCCAGCAGCTTAGCTCGCAGGGGACAGTACTTC.

This chain's CDR3 is CASSLGGVGTQPQHF. The CDR3 bases are TGTGCCAGCAGCTTAGGGGGCGTCGGCACTCAGCCCCAGCATTTT. The chain links TRBV11-2 to TRBJ1-5; perhaps TRBD1 as D (5 bases). From germline, CDR1 is SGHAT and CDR2 FQNNGV. The CDR3 runs to 15 residues. Trimming took off 1 base at V and 6 bases at J, with 13 bases between the two ends.

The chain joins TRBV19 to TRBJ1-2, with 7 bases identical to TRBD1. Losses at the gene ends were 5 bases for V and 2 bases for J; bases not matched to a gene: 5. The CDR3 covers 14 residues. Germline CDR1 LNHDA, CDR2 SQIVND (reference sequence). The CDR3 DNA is TGTGCCAGTAGTGTGGGACAGCGAAACTATGGCTACACCTTC. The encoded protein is CASSVGQRNYGYTF.

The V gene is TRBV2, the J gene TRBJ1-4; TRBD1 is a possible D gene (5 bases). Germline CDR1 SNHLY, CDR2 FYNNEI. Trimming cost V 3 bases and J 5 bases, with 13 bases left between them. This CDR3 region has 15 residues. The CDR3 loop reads CASSDSGGGNEKLFF. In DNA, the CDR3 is TGTGCCAGCAGTGATTCGGGGGGGGGAAATGAAAAACTGTTTTTT. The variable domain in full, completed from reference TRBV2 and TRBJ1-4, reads EPEVTQTPSHQVTQMGQEVILRCVPISNHLYFYWYRQILGQKVEFLVSFYNNEISEKSEIFDDQFSVERPDGSNFTLKIRSTKLEDSAMYFCASSDSGGGNEKLFFGSGTQLSVL.

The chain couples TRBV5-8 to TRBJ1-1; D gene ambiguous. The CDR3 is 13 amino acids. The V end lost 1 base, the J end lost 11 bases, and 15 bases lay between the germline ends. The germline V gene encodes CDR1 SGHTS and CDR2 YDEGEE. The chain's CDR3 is CASSLKRSAGAFF. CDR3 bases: TGTGCCAGCAGCTTGAAAAGGAGTGCGGGGGCTTTCTTT. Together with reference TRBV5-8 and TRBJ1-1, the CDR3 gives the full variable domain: EAGVTQSPTHLIKTRGQQATLRCSPISGHTSVYWYQQALGLGLQFLLWYDEGEERNRGNFPPRFSGRQFPNYSSELNVNALELEDSALYLCASSLKRSAGAFFGQGTRLTVV.

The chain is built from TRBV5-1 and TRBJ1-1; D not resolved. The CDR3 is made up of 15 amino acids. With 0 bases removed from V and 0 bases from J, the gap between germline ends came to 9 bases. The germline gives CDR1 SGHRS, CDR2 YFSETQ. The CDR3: CASSLADSVNTEAFF. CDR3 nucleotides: TGCGCCAGCAGCTTGGCGGACTCAGTGAACACTGAAGCTTTCTTT.

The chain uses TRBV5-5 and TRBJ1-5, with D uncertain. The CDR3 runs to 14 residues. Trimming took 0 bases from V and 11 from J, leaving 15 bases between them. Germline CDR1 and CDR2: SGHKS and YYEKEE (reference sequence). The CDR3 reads CASSLGPGIITQHF. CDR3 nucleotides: TGTGCCAGCAGCTTGGGTCCAGGCATAATAACCCAGCATTTT.

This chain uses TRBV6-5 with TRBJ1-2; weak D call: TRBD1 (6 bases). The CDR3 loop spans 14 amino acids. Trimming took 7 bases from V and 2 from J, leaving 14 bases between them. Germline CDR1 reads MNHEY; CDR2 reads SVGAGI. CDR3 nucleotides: TGTGCCAGCACCCGGGGGGGCAGGAACTATGGCTACACCTTC. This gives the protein CASTRGGRNYGYTF.

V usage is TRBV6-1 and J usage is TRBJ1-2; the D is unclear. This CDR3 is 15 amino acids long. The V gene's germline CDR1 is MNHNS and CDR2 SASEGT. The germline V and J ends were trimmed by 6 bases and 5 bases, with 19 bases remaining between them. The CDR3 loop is CASSEIIQALYGYTF. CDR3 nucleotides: TGTGCCAGCAGCGAGATAATCCAGGCCCTTTATGGCTACACCTTC.

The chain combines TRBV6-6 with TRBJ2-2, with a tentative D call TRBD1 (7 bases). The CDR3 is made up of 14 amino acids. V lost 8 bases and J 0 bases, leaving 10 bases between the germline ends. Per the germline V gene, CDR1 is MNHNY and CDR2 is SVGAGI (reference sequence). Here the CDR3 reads CASGGTANTGELFF. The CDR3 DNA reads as TGTGCCAGCGGCGGGACAGCGAACACCGGGGAGCTGTTTTTT.

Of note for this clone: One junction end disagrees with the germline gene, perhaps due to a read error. This chain's CDR3 is CASSSWNSEAFF. The DNA of the CDR3 is TGTGCCAGCAGTTCCTGGAACAGTGAAGCTTTCTTT. The chain combines TRBV27 with TRBJ1-1; D is unclear. This CDR3 is built from 12 residues. The germline CDR1 and CDR2 sequences are MNHEY and SMNVEV (reference sequence).

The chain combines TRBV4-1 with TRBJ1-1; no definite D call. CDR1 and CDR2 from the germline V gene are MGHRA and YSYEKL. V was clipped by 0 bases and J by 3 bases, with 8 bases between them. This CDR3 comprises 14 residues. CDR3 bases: TGCGCCAGCAGCCAAGATAGCTTGTACACTGAAGCTTTCTTT. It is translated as CASSQDSLYTEAFF.

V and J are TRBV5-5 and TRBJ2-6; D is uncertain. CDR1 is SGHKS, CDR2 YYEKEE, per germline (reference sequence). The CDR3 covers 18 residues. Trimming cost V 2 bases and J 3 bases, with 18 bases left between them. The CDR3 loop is CASSLLPPPGGGANVLTF. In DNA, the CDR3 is TGTGCCAGCAGCTTATTGCCCCCGCCCGGCGGTGGGGCCAACGTCCTGACTTTC.

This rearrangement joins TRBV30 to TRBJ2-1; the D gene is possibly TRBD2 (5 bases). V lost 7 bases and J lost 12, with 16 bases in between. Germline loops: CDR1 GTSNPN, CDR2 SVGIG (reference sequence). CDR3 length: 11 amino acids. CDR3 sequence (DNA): TGTGCCTCCCGGGTCCGGGATTCGCAGTTCTTC. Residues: CASRVRDSQFF.